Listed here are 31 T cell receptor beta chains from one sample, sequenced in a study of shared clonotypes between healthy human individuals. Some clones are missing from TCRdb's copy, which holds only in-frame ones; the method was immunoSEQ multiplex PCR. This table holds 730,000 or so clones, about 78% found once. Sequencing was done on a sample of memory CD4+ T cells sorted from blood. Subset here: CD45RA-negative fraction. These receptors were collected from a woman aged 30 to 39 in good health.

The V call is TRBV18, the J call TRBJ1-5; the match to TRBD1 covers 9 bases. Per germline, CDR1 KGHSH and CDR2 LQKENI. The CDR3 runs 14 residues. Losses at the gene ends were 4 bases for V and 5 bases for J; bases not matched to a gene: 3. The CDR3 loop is CASSRTGAYQPQHF. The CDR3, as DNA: TGTGCCAGCTCACGGACAGGGGCATATCAGCCCCAGCATTTT.

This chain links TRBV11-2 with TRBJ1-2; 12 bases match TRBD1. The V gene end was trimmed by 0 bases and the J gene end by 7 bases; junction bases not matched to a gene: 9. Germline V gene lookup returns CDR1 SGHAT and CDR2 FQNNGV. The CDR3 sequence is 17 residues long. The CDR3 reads CASSLDLGTGGASGYTF. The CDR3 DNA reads TGTGCCAGCAGCTTAGATCTTGGGACAGGGGGCGCTTCTGGCTACACCTTC.

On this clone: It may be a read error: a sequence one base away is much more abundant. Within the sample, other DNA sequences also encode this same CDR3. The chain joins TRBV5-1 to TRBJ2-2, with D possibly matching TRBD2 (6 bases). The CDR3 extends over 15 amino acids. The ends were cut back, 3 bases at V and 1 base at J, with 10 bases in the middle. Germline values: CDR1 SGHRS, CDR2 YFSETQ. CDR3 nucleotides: TGCGCCAGCAGCTCCGGGACTGAGAACACCGGGGAGCTGTTTTTT. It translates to CASSSGTENTGELFF.

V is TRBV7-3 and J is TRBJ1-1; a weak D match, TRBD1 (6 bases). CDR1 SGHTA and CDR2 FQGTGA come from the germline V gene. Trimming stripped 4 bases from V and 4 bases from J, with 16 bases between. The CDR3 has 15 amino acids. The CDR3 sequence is CASSYAGTGATEAFF. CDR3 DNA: TGTGCCAGCAGCTACGCCGGGACGGGGGCCACTGAAGCTTTCTTT.

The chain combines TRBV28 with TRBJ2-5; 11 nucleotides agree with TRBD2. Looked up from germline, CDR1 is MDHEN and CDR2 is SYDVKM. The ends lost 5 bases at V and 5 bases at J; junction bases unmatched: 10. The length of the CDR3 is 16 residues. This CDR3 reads CASSPQLAGVYETQYF. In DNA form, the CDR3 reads TGTGCCAGCAGTCCACAACTAGCGGGAGTTTACGAGACCCAGTACTTC.

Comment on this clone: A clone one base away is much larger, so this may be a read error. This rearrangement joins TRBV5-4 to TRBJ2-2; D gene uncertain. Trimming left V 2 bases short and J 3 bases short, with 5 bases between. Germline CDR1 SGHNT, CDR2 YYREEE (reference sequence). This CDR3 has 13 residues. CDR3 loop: CASSLRDTGELFF. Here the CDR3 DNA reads TGTGCCAGCAGCTTAAGGGACACCGGGGAGCTGTTTTTT.

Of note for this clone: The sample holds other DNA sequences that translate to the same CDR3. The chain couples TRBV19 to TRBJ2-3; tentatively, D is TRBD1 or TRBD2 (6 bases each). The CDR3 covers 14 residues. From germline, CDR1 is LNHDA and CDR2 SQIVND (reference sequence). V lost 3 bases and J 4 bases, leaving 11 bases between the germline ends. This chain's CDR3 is CASSIRGRSDTQYF. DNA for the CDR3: TGTGCCAGTAGTATTCGGGGGCGATCAGATACGCAGTATTTT. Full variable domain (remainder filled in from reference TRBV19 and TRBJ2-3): DGGITQSPKYLFRKEGQNVTLSCEQNLNHDAMYWYRQDPGQGLRLIYYSQIVNDFQKGDIAEGYSVSREKKESFPLTVTSAQKNPTAFYLCASSIRGRSDTQYFGPGTRLTVL.

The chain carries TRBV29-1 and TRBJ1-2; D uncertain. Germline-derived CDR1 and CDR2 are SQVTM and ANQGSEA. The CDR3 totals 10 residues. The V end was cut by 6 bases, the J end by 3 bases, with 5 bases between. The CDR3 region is CSVRDYGYTF. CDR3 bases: TGCAGCGTCCGGGACTATGGCTACACCTTC.

CDR3: CASLPDHADQPQHF. The CDR3 DNA follows: TGTGCCAGCCTACCGGACCACGCGGATCAGCCCCAGCATTTT. The rearrangement links TRBV6-5 to TRBJ1-5; no reliable D call. Germline V CDR1 and CDR2: MNHEY, SVGAGI. The length of the CDR3 is 14 residues. The ends were cut back, 8 bases at V and 5 bases at J, with 16 bases in the middle.

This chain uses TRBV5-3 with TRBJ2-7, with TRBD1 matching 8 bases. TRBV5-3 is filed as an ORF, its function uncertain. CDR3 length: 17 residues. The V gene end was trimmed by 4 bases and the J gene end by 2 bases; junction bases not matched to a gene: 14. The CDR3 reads CARSREPRQGMPYEQYF. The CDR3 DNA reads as TGTGCCAGAAGCCGGGAGCCCAGACAGGGGATGCCCTACGAGCAGTACTTC.

CDR3 sequence reads: CASSLYGGADTQYF. CDR3 nucleotides: TGTGCCAGCAGCTTATATGGGGGCGCAGATACGCAGTATTTT. J is TRBJ2-3 and V is TRBV11-2; D is perhaps TRBD1 (6 bases). The CDR3 length is 14 residues. Trimming cost V 2 bases and J 4 bases, with 10 bases left between them. Per germline, CDR1 SGHAT and CDR2 FQNNGV. The variable domain in full, with the rest retrieved from reference TRBV11-2 and TRBJ2-3, is EAGVAQSPRYKIIEKRQSVAFWCNPISGHATLYWYQQILGQGPKLLIQFQNNGVVDDSQLPKDRFSAERLKGVDSTLKIQPAKLEDSAVYLCASSLYGGADTQYFGPGTRLTVL.

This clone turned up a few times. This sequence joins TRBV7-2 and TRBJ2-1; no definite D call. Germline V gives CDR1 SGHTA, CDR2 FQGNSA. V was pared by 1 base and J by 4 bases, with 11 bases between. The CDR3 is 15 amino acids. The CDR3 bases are TGTGCCAGCAGCTTAGGCAGAAGAGCATACAATGAGCAGTTCTTC. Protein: CASSLGRRAYNEQFF.

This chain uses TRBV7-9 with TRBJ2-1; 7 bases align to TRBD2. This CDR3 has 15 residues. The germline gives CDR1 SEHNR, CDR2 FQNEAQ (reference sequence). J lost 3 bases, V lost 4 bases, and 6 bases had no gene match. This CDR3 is CASSSYSGRYNEQFF. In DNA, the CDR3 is TGTGCCAGCAGCTCTTATAGCGGGCGCTACAATGAGCAGTTCTTC.

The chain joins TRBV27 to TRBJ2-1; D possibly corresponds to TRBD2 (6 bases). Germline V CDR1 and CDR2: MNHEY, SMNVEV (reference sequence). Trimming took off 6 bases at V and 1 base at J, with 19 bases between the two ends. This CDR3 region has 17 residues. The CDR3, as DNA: TGTGCCAGCAGCCCTTACGTGGCGGGGCCATCCTACAATGAGCAGTTCTTC. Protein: CASSPYVAGPSYNEQFF.

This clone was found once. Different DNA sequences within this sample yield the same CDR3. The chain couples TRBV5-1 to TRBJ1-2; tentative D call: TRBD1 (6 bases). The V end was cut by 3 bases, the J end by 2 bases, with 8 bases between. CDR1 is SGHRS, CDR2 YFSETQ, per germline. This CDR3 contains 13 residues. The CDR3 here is CASSSTGNYGYTF. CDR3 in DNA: TGCGCCAGCAGCTCCACAGGGAACTATGGCTACACCTTC.

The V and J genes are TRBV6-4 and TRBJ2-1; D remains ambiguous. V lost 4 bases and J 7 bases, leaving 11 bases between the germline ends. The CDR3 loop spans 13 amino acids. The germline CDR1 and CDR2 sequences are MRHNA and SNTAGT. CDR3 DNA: TGTGCCAGCAGTGGTGCCGAAGGGAATGAGCAGTTCTTC. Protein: CASSGAEGNEQFF.

The CDR3 sequence is CASSLNSNNEQFF. The CDR3 coding sequence is TGTGCCAGCAGCTTGAACAGCAACAATGAGCAGTTCTTC. The gene calls are TRBV5-5 and TRBJ2-1; no clear D gene. Germline loops: CDR1 SGHKS, CDR2 YYEKEE (reference sequence). V lost 1 base to trimming and J lost 5 bases, with 7 bases between them. The CDR3 is 13 amino acids.

This chain's CDR3 is CASSSPLTDTQYF. As DNA, the CDR3 is TGTGCCAGCAGCTCCCCTCTCACAGATACGCAGTATTTT. The J gene is TRBJ2-3, the V gene TRBV7-2; D is uncertain. CDR3 length: 13 amino acids. In germline, CDR1 is SGHTA, CDR2 FQGNSA. Trimming took off 4 bases at V and 2 bases at J, with 7 bases between the two ends.

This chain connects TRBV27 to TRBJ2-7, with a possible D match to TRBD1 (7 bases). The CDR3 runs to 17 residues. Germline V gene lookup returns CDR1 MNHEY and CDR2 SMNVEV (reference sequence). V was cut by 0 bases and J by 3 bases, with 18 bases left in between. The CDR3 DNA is TGTGCCAGCAGTTTATCGGGGGTCTCAGGGGGGATCTACGAGCAGTACTTC. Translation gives CASSLSGVSGGIYEQYF.

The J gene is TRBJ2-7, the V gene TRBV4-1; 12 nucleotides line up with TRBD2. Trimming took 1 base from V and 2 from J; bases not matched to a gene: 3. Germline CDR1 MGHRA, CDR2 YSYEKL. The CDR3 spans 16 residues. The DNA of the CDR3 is TGCGCCAGCAGCCAAGCTCTAGCGGGAGGGGCCTACGAGCAGTACTTC. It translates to CASSQALAGGAYEQYF.

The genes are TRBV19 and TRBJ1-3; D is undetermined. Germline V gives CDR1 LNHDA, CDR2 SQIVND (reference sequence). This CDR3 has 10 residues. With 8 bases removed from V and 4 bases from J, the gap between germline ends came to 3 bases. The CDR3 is CASGGNTIYF. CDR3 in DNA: TGTGCCAGTGGAGGAAACACCATATATTTT.

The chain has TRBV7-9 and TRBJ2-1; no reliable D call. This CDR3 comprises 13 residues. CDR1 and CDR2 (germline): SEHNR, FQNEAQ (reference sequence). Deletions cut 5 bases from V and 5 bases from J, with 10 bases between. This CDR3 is CASSPGPHNEQFF. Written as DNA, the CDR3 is TGTGCCAGCAGCCCGGGCCCCCACAATGAGCAGTTCTTC.

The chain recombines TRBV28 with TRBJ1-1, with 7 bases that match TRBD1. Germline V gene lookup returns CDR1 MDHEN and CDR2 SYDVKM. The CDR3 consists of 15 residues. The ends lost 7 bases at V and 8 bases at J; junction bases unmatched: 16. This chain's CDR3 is CASTSWDRERFEAFF. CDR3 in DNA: TGTGCCAGCACCTCCTGGGACAGAGAAAGATTCGAAGCTTTCTTT.

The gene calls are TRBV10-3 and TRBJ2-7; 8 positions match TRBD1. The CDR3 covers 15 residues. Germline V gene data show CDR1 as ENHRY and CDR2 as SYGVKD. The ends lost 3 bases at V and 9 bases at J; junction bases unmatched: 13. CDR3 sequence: CAISDLGTGPTVQYF. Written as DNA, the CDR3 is TGTGCCATCAGTGACCTAGGGACAGGACCTACTGTGCAGTACTTC.

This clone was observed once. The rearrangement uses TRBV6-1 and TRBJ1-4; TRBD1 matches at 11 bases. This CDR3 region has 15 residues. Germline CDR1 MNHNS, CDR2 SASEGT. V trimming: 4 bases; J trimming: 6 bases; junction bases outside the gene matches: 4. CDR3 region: CASSVPGQGDEKLFF. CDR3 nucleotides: TGTGCCAGCAGTGTACCGGGACAGGGGGATGAAAAACTGTTTTTT.

The CDR3 loop reads CASSIVKNPGNQPQHF. The CDR3 DNA is TGTGCCAGTAGTATAGTCAAAAACCCTGGCAATCAGCCCCAGCATTTT. This chain uses TRBV19 with TRBJ1-5, with D uncertain. The CDR3 is 16 residues long. V was pared by 1 base and J by 2 bases, with 12 bases between. CDR1 LNHDA and CDR2 SQIVND come from the germline V gene (reference sequence). The full variable domain, rest sourced from reference TRBV19 and TRBJ1-5, is DGGITQSPKYLFRKEGQNVTLSCEQNLNHDAMYWYRQDPGQGLRLIYYSQIVNDFQKGDIAEGYSVSREKKESFPLTVTSAQKNPTAFYLCASSIVKNPGNQPQHFGDGTRLSIL.

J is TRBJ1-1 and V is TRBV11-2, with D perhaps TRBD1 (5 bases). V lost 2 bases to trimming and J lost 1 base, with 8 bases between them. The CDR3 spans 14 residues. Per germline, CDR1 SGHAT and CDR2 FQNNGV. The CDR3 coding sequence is TGTGCCAGCAGCTTATCTCAGGGGAACACTGAAGCTTTCTTT. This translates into CASSLSQGNTEAFF.

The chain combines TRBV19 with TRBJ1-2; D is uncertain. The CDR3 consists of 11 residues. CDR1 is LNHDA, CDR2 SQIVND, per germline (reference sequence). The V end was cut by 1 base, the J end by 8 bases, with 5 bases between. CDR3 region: CASSIVGGYTF. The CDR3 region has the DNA TGTGCCAGTAGTATAGTAGGAGGCTACACCTTC. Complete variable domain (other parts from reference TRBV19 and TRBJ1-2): DGGITQSPKYLFRKEGQNVTLSCEQNLNHDAMYWYRQDPGQGLRLIYYSQIVNDFQKGDIAEGYSVSREKKESFPLTVTSAQKNPTAFYLCASSIVGGYTFGSGTRLTVV.

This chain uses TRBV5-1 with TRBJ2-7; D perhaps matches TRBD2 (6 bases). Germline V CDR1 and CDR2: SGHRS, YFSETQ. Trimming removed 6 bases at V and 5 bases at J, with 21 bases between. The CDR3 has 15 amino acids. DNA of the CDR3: TGCGCCAGCACCCAATCCCGGGAGCGAGGCAACGAGCAGTACTTC. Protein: CASTQSRERGNEQYF.

CDR3 sequence (DNA): TGTGCCAGCAGCTTAGATTTAAGTGGTCTGATCACTGAAGCTTTCTTT. Translation gives CASSLDLSGLITEAFF. This chain links TRBV13 with TRBJ1-1; no firm D call. Germline V gene sequence: CDR1 PRHDT, CDR2 FYEKMQ (reference sequence). The CDR3 sequence is 16 residues long. Trimming removed 1 base from V and 4 bases from J, with 16 bases in between.

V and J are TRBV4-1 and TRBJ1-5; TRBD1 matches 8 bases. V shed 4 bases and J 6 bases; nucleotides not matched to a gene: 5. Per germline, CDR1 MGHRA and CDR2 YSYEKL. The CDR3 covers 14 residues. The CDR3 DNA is TGCGCCAGCAGCCGGCAGGGGGCGGGTCAGCCCCAGCATTTT. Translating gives CASSRQGAGQPQHF.